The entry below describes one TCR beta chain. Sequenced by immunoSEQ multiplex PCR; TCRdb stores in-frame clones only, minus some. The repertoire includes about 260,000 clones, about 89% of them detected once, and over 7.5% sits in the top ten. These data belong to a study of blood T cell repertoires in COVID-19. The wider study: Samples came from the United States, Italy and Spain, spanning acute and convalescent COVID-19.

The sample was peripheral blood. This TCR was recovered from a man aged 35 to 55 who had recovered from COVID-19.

The CDR3 sequence: CASSLAGTGGLNEPQHF. CDR3 bases: TGCGCCAGCAGCTTAGCCGGGACAGGGGGCCTAAATGAACCCCAGCATTTT. The V and J genes are TRBV5-1 and TRBJ1-5, with 12 bases lining up with TRBD1. V lost 2 bases to trimming and J lost 10 bases; unmatched junction nucleotides: 13. The CDR3 has 17 amino acids. Germline V CDR1 and CDR2: SGHRS, YFSETQ. The full variable domain, rest sourced from reference TRBV5-1 and TRBJ1-5, is KAGVTQTPRYLIKTRGQQVTLSCSPISGHRSVSWYQQTPGQGLQFLFEYFSETQRNKGNFPGRFSGRQFSNSRSEMNVSTLELGDSALYLCASSLAGTGGLNEPQHFGDGTRLSIL.